One and the same sample provided the 26 T cell receptor beta chains below, sequenced in a study of T cells in Graves' hyperthyroidism and ophthalmopathy. The CDR3 regions of TCR beta were amplified from RNA transcripts. In the first-round RT-PCR of the TCR CDR3, the HTBI primer set was used. TCRdb analysed the multiplex PCR reads with MiXCR anew, one entry per CDR3 protein. Among about 400,000 distinct CDR3 sequences listed, roughly 15% were seen once. Sequencing was performed on blood. The receptors originated from a woman in her 30s with Graves' ophthalmopathy.

This clonotype was seen at least ten times. The chain joins TRBV20-1 to TRBJ1-1; 7 bases fit TRBD1. The CDR3 is 16 residues long. Germline CDR1 DFQATT, CDR2 SNEGSKA (reference sequence). Unmatched junction bases numbered 9, after V lost 0 bases and J lost 2 bases. This chain's CDR3 is CSARDLWGQINTEAFF. The CDR3 nucleotides read TGCAGTGCTAGAGATCTCTGGGGACAGATTAACACTGAAGCTTTCTTT.

This clonotype was recorded at least ten times. The rearrangement links TRBV3-1 to TRBJ2-5; D uncertain. The CDR3 extends over 14 amino acids. The germline V and J ends were trimmed by 1 base and 2 bases, with 8 bases remaining between them. Germline assignment: CDR1 LGHDT and CDR2 YNNKEL (reference sequence). CDR3 DNA sequence: TGTGCCAGCAGCCAAGGGGTAGGACAAGAGACCCAGTACTTC. The encoded protein is CASSQGVGQETQYF.

This clonotype was found many times. The chain recombines TRBV30 with TRBJ2-2, with TRBD1 identical over 8 bases. The CDR3 is 15 residues long. V dropped 3 bases and J dropped 6; count of bases not matched to a gene: 9. Germline lookup yields CDR1 GTSNPN and CDR2 SVGIG (reference sequence). CDR3 sequence: CAWRLRDRIAGELFF. DNA for the CDR3: TGTGCCTGGAGGCTCCGGGACAGGATCGCCGGGGAGCTGTTTTTT.

This rearrangement joins TRBV6-1 to TRBJ2-1; TRBD2 matches 9 bases. The germline gives CDR1 MNHNS, CDR2 SASEGT. The CDR3 spans 15 residues. V lost 6 bases to trimming and J lost 3 bases; unmatched junction nucleotides: 6. The CDR3 here is CASRTLAGVYNEQFF. In nucleotides, the CDR3 is TGTGCCAGCAGGACATTAGCGGGGGTCTACAATGAGCAGTTCTTC.

This clonotype was detected a few times. This chain's CDR3 is CASSPPGVTQYF. CDR3 bases: TGTGCCAGCAGCCCCCCTGGGGTCACGCAGTATTTT. The chain uses TRBV9 and TRBJ2-3; D is uncertain. Between the trimmed V and J ends, which lost 4 bases and 9 bases, there was a span of 12 bases. The length of the CDR3 is 12 residues. From germline, CDR1 is SGDLS and CDR2 YYNGEE.

At least ten counts were recorded for this clonotype. The CDR3 DNA sequence: TGTGCCAGCTTTGATCCGGGACGCCTGCCCAGCAATCAGCCCCAGCATTTT. Encoded protein: CASFDPGRLPSNQPQHF. This sequence joins TRBV28 and TRBJ1-5; possible D gene TRBD1, 5 bases. Germline loops: CDR1 MDHEN, CDR2 SYDVKM. There are 17 residues in the CDR3. Trimming removed 8 bases from V and 1 base from J, with 21 bases in between.

This clonotype showed up just once. The chain employs TRBV28 and TRBJ2-7; 11 bases are a match to TRBD2. Unmatched junction bases numbered 16, after V lost 7 bases and J lost 5 bases. The length of the CDR3 is 17 residues. The germline gives CDR1 MDHEN, CDR2 SYDVKM. CDR3 nucleotides: TGTGCCAGCACCACCGCTACTAGCGGGAGAGAGGGGAACGAGCAGTACTTC. Translation gives CASTTATSGREGNEQYF.

This clonotype was recorded at least ten times. The chain uses TRBV20-1 and TRBJ1-6, with 10 bases lining up with TRBD1. V was clipped by 6 bases and J by 2 bases; unmatched bases: 7. Germline V gene sequence: CDR1 DFQATT, CDR2 SNEGSKA (reference sequence). The CDR3 extends over 16 amino acids. The CDR3 region is CSAEGDRGPYNSPLHF. CDR3 coding DNA: TGCAGTGCGGAGGGGGACAGGGGACCCTATAATTCACCCCTCCACTTT.

This clonotype was recorded many times. The chain recombines TRBV20-1 with TRBJ1-5; D might be TRBD1 (5 bases). V lost 6 bases to trimming and J lost 1 base, with 16 bases between them. Germline lookup yields CDR1 DFQATT and CDR2 SNEGSKA (reference sequence). The CDR3 has 15 residues. As DNA, the CDR3 is TGCAGTGCGCAGCTCCGGGACGGGAGCAATCAGCCCCAGCATTTT. Its protein product is CSAQLRDGSNQPQHF.

This clonotype has only one observation. This chain joins TRBV9 and TRBJ2-2; TRBD2 agrees at 8 bases. CDR3 length: 15 amino acids. After removal of 0 bases from V and 7 bases from J, the junction contained 5 bases not matched to a gene. The germline V gene encodes CDR1 SGDLS and CDR2 YYNGEE. Here the CDR3 reads CASSVEGTRSGELFF. The CDR3 coding sequence is TGTGCCAGCAGCGTAGAAGGGACTAGGAGCGGGGAGCTGTTTTTT. Variable domain in full (rest from reference TRBV9 and TRBJ2-2): DSGVTQTPKHLITATGQRVTLRCSPRSGDLSVYWYQQSLDQGLQFLIQYYNGEERAKGNILERFSAQQFPDLHSELNLSSLELGDSALYFCASSVEGTRSGELFFGEGSRLTVL.

This clonotype was picked up many times. This chain connects TRBV6-6 to TRBJ1-1; D is possibly TRBD1 (5 bases). The CDR3 runs 15 residues. Trimming cost V 0 bases and J 3 bases, with 11 bases left between them. The germline CDR1 and CDR2 sequences are MNHNY and SVGAGI (reference sequence). In DNA form, the CDR3 reads TGTGCCAGCAGTTACTCTGGGGGAAGGGACACTGAAGCTTTCTTT. Translated, it gives CASSYSGGRDTEAFF.

This clonotype appeared many times. The V call is TRBV11-2, the J call TRBJ1-5; D ambiguous. Germline V gives CDR1 SGHAT, CDR2 FQNNGV. This CDR3 region has 14 residues. With 1 base removed from V and 7 bases from J, the gap between germline ends came to 11 bases. CDR3 loop: CASSLVGRGQPQHF. The CDR3 DNA sequence: TGTGCCAGCAGCTTAGTTGGCCGTGGGCAGCCCCAGCATTTT. Combining the CDR3 with reference TRBV11-2 and TRBJ1-5 gives the whole variable domain EAGVAQSPRYKIIEKRQSVAFWCNPISGHATLYWYQQILGQGPKLLIQFQNNGVVDDSQLPKDRFSAERLKGVDSTLKIQPAKLEDSAVYLCASSLVGRGQPQHFGDGTRLSIL.

This clonotype was found many times. This chain links TRBV28 with TRBJ1-6; weak D call: TRBD1 (6 bases). This CDR3 contains 16 residues. The ends were cut back, 6 bases at V and 3 bases at J, with 15 bases in the middle. CDR1 and CDR2 from the germline V gene are MDHEN and SYDVKM. CDR3 coding DNA: TGTGCCAGCAGCCTCGAGGGGGTCGGCTATAATTCACCCCTCCACTTT. Amino acid sequence: CASSLEGVGYNSPLHF.

In this sample, this clonotype turned up many times. The J gene is TRBJ2-2, the V gene TRBV2, with D possibly being TRBD2 (6 bases). Trimming took 7 bases from V and 4 from J, leaving 13 bases between them. The CDR3 is made up of 14 amino acids. Germline CDR1 and CDR2: SNHLY and FYNNEI. The CDR3 region is CASTYRGATGELFF. The CDR3, as DNA: TGTGCCAGCACCTATCGCGGGGCCACCGGGGAGCTGTTTTTT.

This clonotype came up many times. The V call is TRBV3-1, the J call TRBJ2-2; TRBD2 matches 10 bases. Germline V gene sequence: CDR1 LGHDT, CDR2 YNNKEL (reference sequence). Unmatched junction bases numbered 6, after V lost 3 bases and J lost 5 bases. The CDR3 extends over 16 amino acids. CDR3 loop: CASSHLSGGWTGELFF. CDR3 in DNA: TGTGCCAGCAGCCACCTTAGCGGGGGGTGGACCGGGGAGCTGTTTTTT. The whole variable domain, filled in from reference TRBV3-1 and TRBJ2-2, reads DTAVSQTPKYLVTQMGNDKSIKCEQNLGHDTMYWYKQDSKKFLKIMFSYNNKELIINETVPNRFSPKSPDKAHLNLHINSLELGDSAVYFCASSHLSGGWTGELFFGEGSRLTVL.

This clonotype has ten or more counts. This sequence joins TRBV27 and TRBJ1-2, with D tentatively TRBD1 (5 bases). V gave up 4 bases and J gave up 5 bases, with 11 bases separating them. Germline values: CDR1 MNHEY, CDR2 SMNVEV (reference sequence). The CDR3 sequence is 13 residues long. The CDR3 loop is CASSSSGEYGYTF. The CDR3 nucleotides read TGTGCCAGCAGTTCCTCGGGGGAATATGGCTACACCTTC.

The V call is TRBV7-6, the J call TRBJ2-3, with 7 bases lining up with TRBD2. This CDR3 contains 16 residues. CDR1 and CDR2 from the germline V gene are SGHVS and FNYEAQ. Trimming cost V 5 bases and J 0 bases; bases outside gene matches: 8. The CDR3 region is CASSLPLRGSTDTQYF. The CDR3 bases are TGTGCCAGCAGCCTCCCGCTGCGGGGGAGCACAGATACGCAGTATTTT.

A remark on this clonotype: A much larger clone sits a single nucleotide away, making a read error possible. The CDR3 DNA reads TGTGCCAGCAGCCCCCGGACAGGCGGAAACACCATATATTTT. It specifies CASSPRTGGNTIYF. The chain uses TRBV7-8 and TRBJ1-3; 7 nucleotides agree with TRBD1. The V segment lost 5 bases and the J segment 4 bases; nucleotides outside the gene matches: 5. The CDR3 totals 14 residues. Germline V lookup: CDR1 SGHVS, CDR2 FQNEAQ.

This clonotype was counted between two and nine times. The CDR3 DNA sequence: TGCAGTGCCAGCGACAGGGGAGTAAGTTATGGCTACACCTTC. Protein sequence: CSASDRGVSYGYTF. This chain uses TRBV20-1 with TRBJ1-2, with TRBD1 matching 8 bases. The CDR3 is 14 amino acids. Germline values: CDR1 DFQATT, CDR2 SNEGSKA (reference sequence). J was trimmed by 5 bases and V by 6 bases; bases with no gene match: 11.

The chain combines TRBV5-4 with TRBJ1-1; D unresolved. V was trimmed by 3 bases and J by 1 base, leaving 19 bases between them. Germline CDR1 is SGHNT and CDR2 is YYREEE (reference sequence). The CDR3 runs 17 residues. CDR3: CASSSSGADRGNTEAFF. The CDR3 DNA follows: TGTGCCAGCAGCTCTTCAGGAGCCGATCGTGGGAACACTGAAGCTTTCTTT.

This clonotype has at least ten counts. J is TRBJ1-1 and V is TRBV20-1; TRBD1 matches 9 bases. Trimming took 6 bases from V and 6 from J; bases not matched to a gene: 5. The germline CDR1 and CDR2 sequences are DFQATT and SNEGSKA (reference sequence). The CDR3 is made up of 12 amino acids. CDR3 sequence: CSARDREAEAFF. The CDR3 nucleotides read TGCAGTGCAAGGGACAGGGAGGCTGAAGCTTTCTTT.

Points on this clonotype: Germline is not matched at one junction end, which may reflect a read error. This CDR3 reads CANSPVGGREQYF. CDR3 DNA: TGTGCCAACAGCCCGGTCGGGGGTCGGGAGCAGTACTTC. This rearrangement joins TRBV7-9 to TRBJ2-7; D is possibly TRBD2 (6 bases). Germline V gives CDR1 SEHNR, CDR2 FQNEAQ (reference sequence). This CDR3 is 13 amino acids long.

This clonotype was detected only a few times. The chain combines TRBV10-1 with TRBJ2-1; D is unresolved. V lost 4 bases and J 6 bases, leaving 13 bases between the germline ends. The CDR3 spans 14 residues. Germline loops: CDR1 WNHNN, CDR2 SYGVQD (reference sequence). The CDR3 DNA reads TGCGCCAGCAGTGCAGGAGTCCCAGGCAATGAGCAGTTCTTC. Its protein product is CASSAGVPGNEQFF.

The rearrangement links TRBV6-1 to TRBJ1-6, with D unclear. Germline CDR1 and CDR2: MNHNS and SASEGT. This CDR3 region has 16 residues. Trimming shortened V by 2 bases and J by 4 bases, and 12 bases separated the two germline ends. The CDR3 protein is CASSERGMGYNSPLHF. Written as DNA, the CDR3 is TGTGCCAGCAGTGAACGCGGGATGGGATATAATTCACCCCTCCACTTT.

As to this clonotype: Just one base apart from a much larger clone, this may be a read error. This chain joins TRBV29-1 and TRBJ2-1; 15 bases align to TRBD2. The CDR3 consists of 13 residues. CDR1 and CDR2 from the germline V gene are SQVTM and ANQGSEA. The CDR3 coding sequence is TGCAACGCTGGACTAGCGGGGGGGACTGAGCAGTTCTTC. Protein sequence: CNAGLAGGTEQFF.

This clonotype came up a few times. The chain uses TRBV20-1 and TRBJ2-1; D is perhaps TRBD2 (5 bases). Germline V CDR1 and CDR2: DFQATT, SNEGSKA (reference sequence). V was cut by 0 bases and J by 5 bases, with 11 bases left in between. This CDR3 has 14 amino acids. CDR3 nucleotide sequence: TGCAGTGCTAGAGACAGAATAGCGAACAATGAGCAGTTCTTC. Translation gives CSARDRIANNEQFF.